This T cell receptor (beta chain) stems from a study of human T cells and chemical hapten exposure. TCRdb reprocessed the RACE reads with MiXCR, giving one entry per CDR3 protein. The data show more than 150,000 distinct CDR3 sequences, with more than 14% seen just once and about 1.7% held by the top ten. Time point meaning: patch test 1, 2 weeks after DPC sensitization. Treatment reported: therapeutic diphenylcyclopropenone sensitization with weekly scalp DPC. People who gave samples had alopecia, were 18 to 70 years old, and were suitable for DPC. Findings and limits, study-wide: With patch test score, the counts of PT1 expanded TCRs showed a positive correlation. TCRs at a frequency above 1 in 1000 stayed unchanged with DPC sensitization.

There are many counts of this clonotype. Its antigen is as yet unknown. Germline CDR1 and CDR2: MNHEY and SMNVEV (reference sequence). V dropped 8 bases and J dropped 0 bases, with 13 bases sitting between them. There are 15 residues in the CDR3. Sequenced material: whole blood, taken in connection with sensitization to the hapten diphenylcyclopropenone (DPC). The chain employs TRBV27 and TRBJ2-2, with unresolved D. The receptor's source is a woman aged 25-40 years with alopecia areata. Some clones in this sample may be carry-over from other donors' samples. CDR3 coding DNA: TGTGCCAGCGGAAGGACGGCGGCGAACACCGGGGAGCTGTTTTTT. Translating gives CASGRTAANTGELFF.